This section outlines one T cell receptor beta chain sequence together with its context. What it binds is not known. At one boundary the junction diverges from the germline segment, which might be a read error. Genomic DNA templated the TCR beta VDJ and CDR3 profiling. TCRdb re-analysed the reads in MiXCR, keeping a single row per CDR3 protein. The table shows about 180,000 distinct CDR3 sequences, with around 50% occurring only once. This sample is part of a study of CD8+CD57+ T cells in acquired aplastic anemia. This CDR3 has 15 residues. In germline, CDR1 is SGHRS, CDR2 YFSETQ. CD8+CD57+ cell expansion, shown by flow cytometry, had occurred in the patients selected for sequencing. Every patient had severe acquired aplastic anemia. Blood samples were obtained from patients who had received no prior therapy. Broader study findings: No significant patient-versus-control difference appeared in CD8+ Simpson's diversity. Overlapping CD8+ CDR3 repertoires of patients and controls contained twenty-nine shared sequences.

The V and J genes are TRBV5-1 and TRBJ2-7; 15 bases match TRBD2. Sequenced sample: sorted CD4+, CD8+, or CD8+CD57+ T cells (not recorded which) from PBMCs. The origin of this receptor is a human donor with aplastic anemia. Written as DNA, the CDR3 is TGCGCCAGCAGCTGGACTAGCGGGAGGGCCTATGAGCAGTACTTC. Amino acids: CASSWTSGRAYEQYF.